This T cell receptor beta chain was found in a study of shared clonotypes between healthy human individuals. HIV-negative, healthy adults without recent acute infections or vaccinations were the donors. The table came from immunoSEQ multiplex PCR; TCRdb's copy has only in-frame clones and leaves some out. This table has more than 500,000 clones, 90% to 97% appearing once. Trimming at V came to 3 bases and at J to 8 bases, leaving 12 bases not matched to a gene. Germline lookup yields CDR1 SGDLS and CDR2 YYNGEE. This CDR3 is 16 amino acids long. The rearrangement uses TRBV9 and TRBJ2-1; 9 bases are shared with TRBD2. This sequence was found in a woman in her 30s in good health. Sequencing was done on a sample of naive CD4+ T cells sorted from blood. The sample's subset: CD45RA+ positively selected. The DNA for the CDR3 is TGTGCCAGCAGCGGCGTCGGGACTAGCTTGGTGGATGAGCAGTTCTTC. Translating gives CASSGVGTSLVDEQFF.